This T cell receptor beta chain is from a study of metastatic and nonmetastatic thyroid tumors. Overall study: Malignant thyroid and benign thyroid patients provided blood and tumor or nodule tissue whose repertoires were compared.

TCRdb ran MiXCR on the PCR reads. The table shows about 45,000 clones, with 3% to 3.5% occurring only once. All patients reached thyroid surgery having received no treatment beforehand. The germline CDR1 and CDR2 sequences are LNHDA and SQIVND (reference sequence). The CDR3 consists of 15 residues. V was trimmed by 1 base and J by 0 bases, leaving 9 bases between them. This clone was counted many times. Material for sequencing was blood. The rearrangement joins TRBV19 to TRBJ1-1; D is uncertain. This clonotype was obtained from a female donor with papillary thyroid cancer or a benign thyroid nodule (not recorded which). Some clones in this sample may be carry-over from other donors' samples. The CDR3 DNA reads TGTGCCAGTAGTATAGGAACTACCATGAACACTGAAGCTTTCTTT. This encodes CASSIGTTMNTEAFF.